Shown below are 10 T cell receptor beta chains from a single sample sequenced in a study of T and B cells in COVID-19 patients. Multiplex PCR with BIOMED2 TRB-A/B primer pools amplified TRB rearrangements. TCRdb redid the calling of the multiplex PCR reads with MiXCR, one entry per CDR3 protein. The data contain some 15,000 distinct CDR3 sequences, 27% of them singletons. Each TRB amplification used roughly 240-550 ng of genomic DNA from blood. Specimen: blood. The receptor set was obtained from a human donor who had recovered from COVID-19.

In its sample, this clonotype is medium-sized. The J gene is TRBJ2-2, the V gene TRBV6-5; 7 positions agree with TRBD1. The CDR3 is made up of 14 amino acids. In germline, CDR1 is MNHEY, CDR2 SVGAGI. The V and J ends lost 6 bases and 5 bases, in that order; junction bases with no gene match: 6. The CDR3 DNA reads as TGTGCCAGCAGGCGACAGGGTGGGACCGGGGAGCTGTTTTTT. Amino acids: CASRRQGGTGELFF.

This chain connects TRBV19 to TRBJ1-2, with a weak D call TRBD1 (5 bases). This CDR3 comprises 16 residues. Trimming shortened V by 7 bases and J by 1 base, and 19 bases separated the two germline ends. CDR1 is LNHDA, CDR2 SQIVND, per germline (reference sequence). The CDR3 DNA follows: TGTGCCAGTAAACCACCGGGGCAGGGAATTAACTATGGCTACACCTTC. It encodes CASKPPGQGINYGYTF.

This clonotype appeared a single time. The CDR3 DNA is TGCAGTGCTAGAGATGGGACAGGGGGACTCATTCAGCCCCAGCATTTT. It translates to CSARDGTGGLIQPQHF. The genes are TRBV20-1 and TRBJ1-5; 11 nucleotides line up with TRBD1. The germline V gene has CDR1 DFQATT and CDR2 SNEGSKA (reference sequence). Germline trimming cut 0 bases from V and 6 bases from J; bases unmatched to any gene: 7. There are 16 residues in the CDR3.

The chain is built from TRBV5-6 and TRBJ2-3, with 12 bases that match TRBD2. The CDR3 is 17 residues long. Germline V gene sequence: CDR1 SGHDT, CDR2 YYEEEE. V lost 2 bases to trimming and J lost 6 bases; unmatched junction nucleotides: 10. The CDR3 here is CASSFSSGGAGWDTQYF. The CDR3 nucleotides read TGTGCCAGCAGCTTCTCTAGCGGGGGGGCCGGTTGGGATACGCAGTATTTT.

This clonotype was found a few times. One end of the junction does not line up with germline, which may come from a read error. The chain joins TRBV7-9 to TRBJ2-5; 10 positions agree with TRBD2. The V gene's germline CDR1 is SEHNR and CDR2 FQNEAQ (reference sequence). CDR3 length: 14 residues. The CDR3 DNA sequence: TGTGCCAGCAGCTTAATTACCCTAGCGGGAGAGAAGAACTTC. Encoded protein: CASSLITLAGEKNF. The complete variable domain, with remaining parts taken from reference TRBV7-9 and TRBJ2-5, reads DTGVSQNPRHKITKRGQNVTFRCDPISEHNRLYWYRQTLGQGPEFLTYFQNEAQLEKSRLLSDRFSAERPKGSFSTLEIQRTEQGDSAMYLCASSLITLAGEKNFGPGTRLLVL.

This clonotype is deemed medium-sized. The chain has TRBV11-1 and TRBJ2-5; 8 bases are a match to TRBD2. The CDR3 is made up of 15 amino acids. The V gene's germline CDR1 is SGHAT and CDR2 FQDESV (reference sequence). Losses at the gene ends were 1 base for V and 4 bases for J; bases not matched to a gene: 5. The CDR3 DNA is TGTGCCAGCAGCTTAGAAGCGGGAGTGGGAGAGACCCAGTACTTC. Protein sequence: CASSLEAGVGETQYF.

This clonotype is medium-sized by share. The chain couples TRBV29-1 to TRBJ1-1; TRBD1 is a possible D gene (5 bases). In germline, CDR1 is SQVTM, CDR2 ANQGSEA. The CDR3 length is 15 residues. The V gene lost 5 bases and the J gene lost 2 bases, with 18 bases spanning the gap. CDR3: CSVIGGGGPNTEAFF. CDR3 bases: TGCAGCGTTATCGGGGGTGGAGGGCCTAACACTGAAGCTTTCTTT. The whole variable domain, filled in from reference TRBV29-1 and TRBJ1-1, reads SAVISQKPSRDICQRGTSLTIQCQVDSQVTMMFWYRQQPGQSLTLIATANQGSEATYESGFVIDKFPISRPNLTFSTLTVSNMSPEDSSIYLCSVIGGGGPNTEAFFGQGTRLTVV.

The rearrangement uses TRBV21-1 and TRBJ1-2. TRBV21-1 is tagged as a pseudogene. The CDR3 totals 14 residues. As DNA, the CDR3 is TGTGCCAGCAGCAAAGCGCTGGCGTACTTGGGCTACACCTTC. It codes for CASSKALAYLGYTF.

This clonotype was observed a handful of times. The chain is built from TRBV6-2 or TRBV6-3 and TRBJ1-1; 8 bases map to TRBD1. Germline values: CDR1 MNHEY, CDR2 SVGEGT. The CDR3 spans 19 residues. V dropped 6 bases and J dropped 1; count of bases not matched to a gene: 19. CDR3 DNA: TGTGCCAGCAGGCAGATGGTTTCGCGACAGGGGTTGGGGAACACTGAAGCTTTCTTT. Amino acids: CASRQMVSRQGLGNTEAFF.

This clonotype showed up just a few times. The rearrangement links TRBV15 to TRBJ2-2; 8 bases match TRBD1. The CDR3 is made up of 16 amino acids. J gave up 6 bases and V 2 bases, and 8 bases lay outside the gene matches. Germline-derived CDR1 and CDR2 are LNHNV and YYDKDF (reference sequence). DNA of the CDR3: TGTGCCACCAGCAGACTCCAGACAGGGGTCGCCGGGGAGCTGTTTTTT. Its translation: CATSRLQTGVAGELFF.